A selection of T cell receptor beta chains follows, all from one sample in a study of human T cells and chemical hapten exposure. From the RACE reads, TCRdb called clonotypes with MiXCR, one entry per CDR3 protein. Of about 120,000 distinct CDR3 sequences in the sample, roughly 12% were seen once. Specimen: whole blood, collected in connection with sensitization to the hapten diphenylcyclopropenone (DPC). These receptors were taken from a woman aged 18 to 35 with alopecia areata. Some clones in this sample may be carry-over from other donors' samples. The CDR3 runs from the conserved cysteine through the conserved F or W. A D gene is named only where the DNA matches it firmly. Clone size is stated in some rows and not others, as once, few, many or a class when expanded.

TRBD1,TRBJ1-3,TRBV7-9,-,CASSLVPTGRHSGNTIYF,TGTGCCAGCAGCTTAGTTCCGACAGGGCGCCACTCTGGAAACACCATATATTTT
-,TRBJ1-5,TRBV30,few,CAWSGGGGQPQHF,TGTGCCTGGAGTGGAGGGGGTGGTCAGCCCCAGCATTTT
TRBD1,TRBJ1-2,TRBV24-1,few,CATSDFRTGHYGYTF,TGTGCCACCAGTGATTTCCGGACAGGCCACTATGGCTACACCTTC
TRBD1,TRBJ2-5,TRBV29-1,many,CSVLGTGGRETQYF,TGCAGCGTGCTCGGGACAGGGGGCAGGGAGACCCAGTACTTC
-,TRBJ2-3,TRBV7-2,-,CASSLNTGTDTQYF,TGTGCCAGCAGCTTAAACACCGGCACAGATACGCAGTATTTT
-,TRBJ2-7,TRBV3-1,many,CASSPGTLIYEQYF,TGTGCCAGCAGTCCCGGGACACTCATTTACGAGCAGTACTTC
-,TRBJ2-7,TRBV18,-,CASSPTPRDLHNEQYF,TGTGCCAGCTCACCCACGCCACGGGACCTCCACAACGAGCAGTACTTC
TRBD1,TRBJ1-6,TRBV6-5,-,CASSNRQGQNSPLHF,TGTGCCAGCAGTAACCGACAGGGGCAGAATTCACCCCTCCACTTT
TRBD2,TRBJ2-5,TRBV6-6,few,CASSAAVRPRGGRKTQYF,TGTGCCAGCAGCGCCGCTGTTAGGCCGCGGGGGGGCCGGAAGACCCAGTACTTC
-,TRBJ1-5,TRBV4-3,few,CASSPYPNQPQHF,TGCGCCAGCAGCCCCTACCCCAATCAGCCCCAGCATTTT
-,TRBJ1-1,TRBV5-1,-,CASSLGQGLNTEAFF,TGCGCCAGCAGCTTGGGGCAGGGTCTGAACACTGAAGCTTTCTTT
TRBD1,TRBJ2-7,TRBV7-9,-,CASSIGQGAYEQYF,TGTGCCAGCAGCATCGGACAGGGGGCCTACGAGCAGTACTTC